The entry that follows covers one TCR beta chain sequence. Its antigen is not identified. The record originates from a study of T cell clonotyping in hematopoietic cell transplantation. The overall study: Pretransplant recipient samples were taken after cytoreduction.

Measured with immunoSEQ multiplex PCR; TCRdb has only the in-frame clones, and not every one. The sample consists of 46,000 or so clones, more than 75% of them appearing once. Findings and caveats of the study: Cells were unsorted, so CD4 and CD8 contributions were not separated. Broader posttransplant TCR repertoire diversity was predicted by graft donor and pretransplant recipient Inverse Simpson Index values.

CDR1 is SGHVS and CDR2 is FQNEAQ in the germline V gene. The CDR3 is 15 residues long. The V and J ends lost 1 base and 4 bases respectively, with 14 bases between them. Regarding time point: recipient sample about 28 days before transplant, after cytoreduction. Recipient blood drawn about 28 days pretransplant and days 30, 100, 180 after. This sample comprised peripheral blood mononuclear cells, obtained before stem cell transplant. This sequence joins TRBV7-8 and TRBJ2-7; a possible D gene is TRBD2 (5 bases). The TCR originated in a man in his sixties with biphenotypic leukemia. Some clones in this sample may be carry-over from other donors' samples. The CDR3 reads CASSLERRRGYEQYF. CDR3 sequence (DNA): TGTGCCAGCAGCTTAGAACGGCGGAGAGGGTACGAGCAGTACTTC.